This TCR beta chain was captured in a study of response to subunit inactivated influenza vaccine (dated by TCRdb to 2017 to 2018). Study-level background: Deep quantitative profiling of the T cell receptor repertoire was used in the study to follow responses to a trivalent subunit inactivated influenza vaccine.

The full study reports these points: It was suggested by the authors that each seasonal influenza vaccination may recruit only a limited number of new T cells.

Library creation used RT-PCR. Sequencing instrument: Illumina HiSeq 2500. The public reads were reprocessed in TCRdb via fastp at Q25 and MiXCR, keeping in-frame beta chains. Entries that share a CDR3 protein sequence are merged under the most common genes and DNA. The sample table contains 500,000 or so distinct CDR3 sequences; only one count was recorded for more than 15% of them. In total, the top ten clones hold 2.5% to 3.5% of the sample. Spanning cysteine to phenylalanine, the CDR3 consists of 12 amino acids. Only the CDR3 DNA stays, 36 bases, in frame from base 1. Per the germline V gene (reference sequence), DFQATT is the CDR1 and SNEGSKA is the CDR2. V loses 3 bases of germline sequence and J loses 5 bases, and the interval between the two ends is 10 bases. In the case of this clonotype: Its antigen is currently not known. It has no much larger one-base neighbor in the sample; base qualities were not kept.

The source of this sequence is a man aged 45 to 70 who received an inactivated influenza vaccine. Donor details come from another sample of the same person, matched by shared clones. The rearranged segments are TRBV20-1 and TRBJ1-2; the best D guess is TRBD1, with 5 bases matching. The sample in question was CD4+ T cells sorted from PBMCs, obtained roughly 24 months after vaccination. The bases are TGCAGTGCTAGGTGGACAACGTATGGCTACACCTTC. Its translation is CSARWTTYGYTF.